The 30 T cell receptor beta chains listed next were all sequenced from one sample in a study of vaccination effects on CD4 cells after COVID-19. These receptors have no identified antigens. In the ViraFEST assay, antigen-specific CD4+ clonotypes were identified by expansion after peptide-pool stimulation. The authors isolated CD4+ T cells after around 11 days of culture. Either the mRNA-1273 or the BNT162b2 vaccine was given to participants as two doses. Some clones are missing from TCRdb's copy, which holds only in-frame ones; the method was immunoSEQ multiplex PCR. The repertoire has about 81,000 clones, around four fifths of them found once; the top ten carry about 1.2%. Material: CD4+ T cells from PBMCs cultured with HCoV-OC43 spike peptides, obtained after COVID-19 vaccination. Subset indicated: HCoV-OC43 spike overlapping peptide pool stimulation. The receptors here all came from a human donor who received a COVID-19 vaccine.

The gene calls are TRBV27 and TRBJ1-1; no clear D. CDR1 is MNHEY and CDR2 is SMNVEV in the germline V gene (reference sequence). V dropped 6 bases and J dropped 1 base, with 12 bases sitting between them. CDR3 size: 14 residues. The CDR3 DNA reads TGTGCCAGCAGGCCTTGGGGTGCGAACACTGAAGCTTTCTTT. Translation: CASRPWGANTEAFF.

This clone has only a few counts. The chain has TRBV12-3 or TRBV12-4 and TRBJ1-6; D not certain. With 3 bases removed from V and 14 bases from J, the gap between germline ends came to 11 bases. This CDR3 has 12 residues. The CDR3: CASSFGGKSLHF. The CDR3 coding sequence is TGTGCCAGCAGTTTTGGAGGGAAATCCCTCCACTTT.

This rearrangement joins TRBV6-5 to TRBJ1-2; D may be TRBD1 (6 bases). The CDR3 sequence is 14 residues long. V was shortened by 5 bases and J by 2 bases, with 12 bases between the two germline ends. Looked up from germline, CDR1 is MNHEY and CDR2 is SVGAGI. CDR3 residues: CASSPTGSNYGYTF. CDR3 DNA sequence: TGTGCCAGCAGTCCTACAGGGTCGAACTATGGCTACACCTTC.

This clone showed up just a few times. The V call is TRBV6-5, the J call TRBJ2-7, with 7 positions matching TRBD2. The CDR3 is 14 residues long. V lost 0 bases, J lost 7 bases, and 6 bases stayed unmatched. The V gene's germline CDR1 is MNHEY and CDR2 SVGAGI. The DNA for the CDR3 is TGTGCCAGCAGTTACTCGGGGGGGACGGAGGAGCAGTACGTC. Its translation: CASSYSGGTEEQYV.

This chain joins TRBV10-3 and TRBJ2-6, with D unresolved. Germline values: CDR1 ENHRY, CDR2 SYGVKD. V was cut by 6 bases and J by 4 bases, with 13 bases left in between. CDR3 size: 15 residues. CDR3 nucleotide sequence: TGTGCCATCAGCCCTCAGCCGGCGGGGGCCAACGTCCTGACTTTC. It translates to CAISPQPAGANVLTF.

The rearrangement links TRBV21-1 to TRBJ2-3; the D call of TRBD2 is as the table states it, not checked on the DNA. TRBV21-1 is flagged as a pseudogene. This CDR3 is built from 15 residues. CDR3 DNA sequence: TGTGCCAGCATCCCCGGGACTCGGATCACAGATACGCAGTATTTT. Translation: CASIPGTRITDTQYF.

This clone was observed a handful of times. The rearrangement uses TRBV2 and TRBJ2-2; TRBD2 might be the D (6 bases). The V gene's germline CDR1 is SNHLY and CDR2 FYNNEI. The germline V and J ends were trimmed by 6 bases and 5 bases, with 10 bases remaining between them. The CDR3 is 13 amino acids. The CDR3 DNA reads TGTGCCAGCAGACGGAGGGGTACCGGGGAGCTGTTTTTT. Translated: CASRRRGTGELFF.

V gene TRBV5-1 combines with J gene TRBJ2-3; 14 bases match TRBD2. Germline V gene lookup returns CDR1 SGHRS and CDR2 YFSETQ. The V segment lost 10 bases and the J segment 5 bases; nucleotides outside the gene matches: 6. The length of the CDR3 is 14 residues. The CDR3 DNA sequence: TGCGCCTCCTCGACTAGCGGGGGGGGAGATACGCAGTATTTT. Amino acid sequence: CASSTSGGGDTQYF. Based on the CDR3 plus reference TRBV5-1 and TRBJ2-3, the full variable domain is KAGVTQTPRYLIKTRGQQVTLSCSPISGHRSVSWYQQTPGQGLQFLFEYFSETQRNKGNFPGRFSGRQFSNSRSEMNVSTLELGDSALYLCASSTSGGGDTQYFGPGTRLTVL.

This clone has a single count. The chain uses TRBV7-2 and TRBJ1-5, with TRBD1 as a possible D gene (5 bases). CDR3 size: 15 residues. In germline, CDR1 is SGHTA, CDR2 FQGNSA. The V gene lost 1 base and the J gene lost 5 bases, with 12 bases spanning the gap. CDR3 sequence reads: CASSLVGGTYQPQHF. CDR3 nucleotides: TGTGCCAGCAGCTTAGTGGGAGGGACCTATCAGCCCCAGCATTTT.

This rearrangement joins TRBV7-9 to TRBJ1-1; 9 nucleotides agree with TRBD1. V lost 5 bases, J lost 10 bases, and 8 bases stayed unmatched. The CDR3 has 13 residues. The germline V gene encodes CDR1 SEHNR and CDR2 FQNEAQ (reference sequence). The DNA of the CDR3 is TGTGCCAGCAGCCCCTTACAGGGGGCTGGAGCTTTCTTT. It is translated as CASSPLQGAGAFF.

V and J are TRBV5-1 and TRBJ2-3; 8 positions agree with TRBD1. The CDR3 has 14 amino acids. Germline assignment: CDR1 SGHRS and CDR2 YFSETQ. Trimming removed 4 bases from V and 6 bases from J; junction bases left unmatched: 7. The CDR3 DNA sequence: TGCGCCAGCAGCGACGACAGGGGCGCGGATACGCAGTATTTT. It is translated as CASSDDRGADTQYF. The whole variable domain, remainder taken from reference TRBV5-1 and TRBJ2-3, is KAGVTQTPRYLIKTRGQQVTLSCSPISGHRSVSWYQQTPGQGLQFLFEYFSETQRNKGNFPGRFSGRQFSNSRSEMNVSTLELGDSALYLCASSDDRGADTQYFGPGTRLTVL.

The chain joins TRBV19 to TRBJ2-3; 10 nucleotides align to TRBD2. Trimming took 4 bases from V and 3 from J; bases not matched to a gene: 1. The CDR3 sequence is 14 residues long. Germline-derived CDR1 and CDR2 are LNHDA and SQIVND (reference sequence). Here the CDR3 reads CASSKGLATDTQYF. CDR3 bases: TGTGCCAGTAGTAAGGGACTAGCGACAGATACGCAGTATTTT.

V gene TRBV18 combines with J gene TRBJ2-1; D is unresolved. Trimming removed 0 bases from V and 5 bases from J, with 11 bases in between. The CDR3 covers 15 residues. Looked up from germline, CDR1 is KGHSH and CDR2 is LQKENI. The CDR3 region has the DNA TGTGCCAGCTCACCACCTGTTGGCAGCAACAATGAGCAGTTCTTC. It codes for CASSPPVGSNNEQFF. Together with reference TRBV18 and TRBJ2-1, the CDR3 gives the full variable domain: NAGVMQNPRHLVRRRGQEARLRCSPMKGHSHVYWYRQLPEEGLKFMVYLQKENIIDESGMPKERFSAEFPKEGPSILRIQQVVRGDSAAYFCASSPPVGSNNEQFFGPGTRLTVL.

The chain is built from TRBV18 and TRBJ2-1, with a tentative D call TRBD2 (5 bases). CDR3 length: 15 amino acids. The germline gives CDR1 KGHSH, CDR2 LQKENI. Trimming pared 6 bases from V and 2 bases from J, leaving 14 bases between. This chain's CDR3 is CASSPGGLAYNEQFF. CDR3 in DNA: TGTGCCAGCTCGCCCGGCGGACTGGCCTACAATGAGCAGTTCTTC.

V and J are TRBV24-1 and TRBJ2-3; a weak D match, TRBD2 (6 bases). This CDR3 region has 14 residues. CDR1 is KGHDR and CDR2 is SFDVKD in the germline V gene. The V gene lost 6 bases and the J gene lost 4 bases, with 13 bases spanning the gap. CDR3 nucleotides: TGTGCCACCAGTATTCCTAGCGACGCAGATACGCAGTATTTT. Translation gives CATSIPSDADTQYF.

The chain recombines TRBV7-2 with TRBJ2-2; maybe TRBD1 (6 bases). This CDR3 contains 12 residues. Germline assignment: CDR1 SGHTA and CDR2 FQGNSA. CDR3: CASAGATGELFF. The CDR3 nucleotides are TGTGCAAGTGCAGGGGCCACCGGGGAGCTGTTTTTT.

This chain links TRBV24-1 with TRBJ1-2, with 7 bases matching TRBD1. Trimming cost V 4 bases and J 7 bases; bases outside gene matches: 8. Germline V CDR1 and CDR2: KGHDR, SFDVKD. The CDR3 is 14 residues long. CDR3 DNA sequence: TGTGCCACCAGTGAGAACGACAGGGTTGTTGGCTACACCTTC. Its protein is CATSENDRVVGYTF.

The chain joins TRBV5-4 to TRBJ2-6; D possibly corresponds to TRBD2 (5 bases). V lost 1 base, J lost 0 bases, and 14 bases lay in between. The CDR3 spans 18 residues. Germline V gene sequence: CDR1 SGHNT, CDR2 YYREEE (reference sequence). The CDR3 loop reads CASSLRAVSRSGANVLTF. The DNA of the CDR3 is TGTGCCAGCAGCTTGCGAGCGGTTTCCCGCTCTGGGGCCAACGTCCTGACTTTC.

The CDR3 region is CASSLAPGLAGETQYF. In DNA form, the CDR3 reads TGTGCCAGCAGCTTAGCCCCGGGACTAGCTGGAGAGACCCAGTACTTC. The chain couples TRBV7-2 to TRBJ2-5, with 9 bases fitting TRBD2. Trimming removed 0 bases from V and 4 bases from J; junction bases left unmatched: 6. Germline assignment: CDR1 SGHTA and CDR2 FQGNSA. CDR3 length: 16 residues.

V gene TRBV12-5 combines with J gene TRBJ2-3; D is unclear. Trimming cost V 5 bases and J 0 bases, with 9 bases left between them. Germline CDR1 is LGHNT and CDR2 is FRNRAP. The CDR3 is 14 residues long. For the CDR3, the DNA is TGTGCTAGTGGTCCCTCAATGAGCACAGATACGCAGTATTTT. It yields the protein CASGPSMSTDTQYF.

The V and J genes are TRBV7-2 and TRBJ1-6; no definite D call. This CDR3 is built from 12 residues. Between the trimmed V and J ends, which lost 2 bases and 9 bases, there was a span of 5 bases. The V gene's germline CDR1 is SGHTA and CDR2 FQGNSA. The CDR3 is CASSLTGSPLHF. The CDR3 nucleotides are TGTGCCAGCAGCTTAACTGGTTCACCCCTCCACTTT.

The V gene is TRBV24-1, the J gene TRBJ2-1; D tentatively fits TRBD1 or TRBD2 (5 bases each). CDR1 is KGHDR and CDR2 is SFDVKD in the germline V gene. The CDR3 runs to 15 residues. Deletions cut 9 bases from V and 4 bases from J, with 18 bases between. The CDR3 DNA is TGTGCCACCTCAACCCAGGGAGCCACTTACAATGAGCAGTTCTTC. Amino acid sequence: CATSTQGATYNEQFF.

Only one count was recorded for this clone. This chain joins TRBV7-2 and TRBJ1-5; 7 bases agree with TRBD1. This CDR3 contains 14 residues. Germline lookup yields CDR1 SGHTA and CDR2 FQGNSA. V gave up 6 bases and J gave up 3 bases; unmatched junction bases: 5. In DNA, the CDR3 is TGTGCCAGCAGATCGACAGGGATCAATCAGCCCCAGCATTTT. It specifies CASRSTGINQPQHF.

The rearrangement links TRBV25-1 to TRBJ1-1, with 8 positions matching TRBD1. The germline CDR1 and CDR2 sequences are MGHDK and SYGVNS. V dropped 3 bases and J dropped 4; count of bases not matched to a gene: 10. The CDR3 totals 16 residues. The DNA for the CDR3 is TGTGCCAGCAGTGATCCGGCAGGGGGCCTCGGCACTGAAGCTTTCTTT. This gives the protein CASSDPAGGLGTEAFF.

The rearrangement links TRBV19 to TRBJ1-2; D ambiguous. This CDR3 is built from 14 residues. V lost 7 bases, J lost 5 bases, and 17 bases lay in between. Per germline, CDR1 LNHDA and CDR2 SQIVND (reference sequence). The DNA for the CDR3 is TGTGCCAGTACCCCCGAAATGGCGAGATATGGCTACACCTTC. Translating gives CASTPEMARYGYTF.

This chain uses TRBV2 with TRBJ2-7; 7 positions agree with TRBD2. Per the germline V gene, CDR1 is SNHLY and CDR2 is FYNNEI. CDR3 length equals 13 residues. V was pared by 4 bases and J by 3 bases, with 3 bases of the junction left unmatched. For the CDR3, the DNA is TGTGCCAGCAGTGCTAGGGACTACTACGAGCAGTACGTC. This sequence encodes CASSARDYYEQYV.

The CDR3 DNA follows: TGTGCCAGCAGTCAGGGGGAGGTTGGAAACACCATATATTTT. It codes for CASSQGEVGNTIYF. The chain combines TRBV6-6 with TRBJ1-3, with TRBD1 identical over 7 bases. V shed 5 bases, J shed 3 bases, and the junction held 4 bases outside the gene matches. There are 14 residues in the CDR3. Germline lookup yields CDR1 MNHNY and CDR2 SVGAGI (reference sequence).

The CDR3 bases are TGTGCCTGGAGTCCAGGACAGCTTAATTCACCCCTCCACTTT. Residues: CAWSPGQLNSPLHF. V gene TRBV30 combines with J gene TRBJ1-6, with a weak D call TRBD1 (6 bases). The CDR3 spans 14 residues. Deletions cut 2 bases from V and 6 bases from J, with 11 bases between. Germline V gives CDR1 GTSNPN, CDR2 SVGIG (reference sequence). Full variable domain (outside the CDR3, taken from reference TRBV30 and TRBJ1-6): SQTIHQWPATLVQPVGSPLSLECTVEGTSNPNLYWYRQAAGRGLQLLFYSVGIGQISSEVPQNLSASRPQDRQFILSSKKLLLSDSGFYLCAWSPGQLNSPLHFGNGTRLTVT.

The rearrangement links TRBV30 to TRBJ2-3, with D uncertain. Trimming cost V 0 bases and J 0 bases, with 10 bases left between them. The germline CDR1 and CDR2 sequences are GTSNPN and SVGIG (reference sequence). This CDR3 region has 15 residues. As DNA, the CDR3 is TGTGCCTGGAGTGTTCAAGGGCTTAGCACAGATACGCAGTATTTT. Protein: CAWSVQGLSTDTQYF.

The CDR3 spells CASSQDRFGFYGYTF. CDR3 DNA sequence: TGCGCCAGCAGCCAAGATAGGTTCGGGTTCTATGGCTACACCTTC. The chain uses TRBV4-3 and TRBJ1-2; D not certain. Trimming shortened V by 0 bases and J by 4 bases, and 12 bases separated the two germline ends. From germline, CDR1 is LGHNA and CDR2 YSLEER. The CDR3 has 15 amino acids.